The clone carrying this T cell receptor (beta chain) turned up a few times. Then a second PCR, running roughly 6 to 11 cycles, was carried out with a sample-barcoded 5' primer and a J-beta primer mix. TCRdb re-analysed the 5' RACE reads in MiXCR, keeping a single row per CDR3 protein. In the table there are over 1.5 million distinct CDR3 sequences, approximately 50% of which are singletons. The data were taken from a study of blood T cells in healthy people across ages. The V end lost 0 bases, the J end lost 2 bases, and 12 bases lay between the germline ends. The germline CDR1 and CDR2 sequences are DFQATT and SNEGSKA (reference sequence). The length of the CDR3 is 15 residues. Each sample yielded at least 6 million isolated PBMCs.

The chain combines TRBV20-1 with TRBJ2-3; D not resolved. The sequencing sample was made of blood. This clonotype was obtained from a woman between 40 and 55 years old in good health. The CDR3 region is CSARDWGLTTDTQYF. The CDR3 region has the DNA TGCAGTGCTAGAGATTGGGGTCTGACCACAGATACGCAGTATTTT.